The TCR beta chain under discussion was sequenced for a study of cytomegalovirus exposure and HLA in healthy donors (dated by TCRdb to the late 2010s). Regarding the study in general: According to an earlier analysis of a few hundred of the donors, about 179 million T cells yielded 100 million or so unique TCR beta sequences and more than 250 Gb of sequence data. An earlier analysis of more than 450 of the donors used high-throughput TCR beta sequencing to judge whether each TCR beta V gene segment behaved as functional or pseudogenic. Typing coverage varied by locus: 629-630 donors for A, B, C, DRB1 and DQB1; approximately 500 for DQA1; more than 600 for DPA1; some 470 for DPB1. In addition to the first cohort of roughly 670 subjects, a separate validation cohort of 120 different subjects was used. Rather than using new phenotypic data, the later analysis identified candidate immune exposures from TCR beta sequences and from how often those sequences occurred across donors. The study aimed to test whether signatures of past pathogen exposure could be identified by cataloging public T cell receptors. Genome-wide SNP genotypes for about 60% of the 666 donors were used in a later genetic analysis, which treated that subset as a discovery cohort. To predict cytomegalovirus infection status, the study combined high-throughput TCR immunosequencing, statistical association of individual TCRs with disease status, and machine learning. A handful of DR-DQ haplotypes were handled as single units for association and clustering because linkage in the cohort was strong. A later analysis re-analyzed previously published TCR beta repertoires from 666 donors and added high-resolution HLA genotyping to study TCR occurrence patterns. Of the approximately 400 genotyped donors, less than 90% were placed in the genetic ancestry cluster associated with self-reported Caucasian donors. Every discovery cohort repertoire had been produced on one sequencing platform. The study used immunosequencing to profile the T cell repertoires of several hundred subjects and linked those repertoires to cytomegalovirus serostatus. Both class I and class II loci were covered by HLA typing, at four-digit resolution. Around 300 gigabases of sequencing data and approximately 85 million unique TCR sequences were included in an early release covering around 650 HLA-typed donors. On average, roughly 240,000 unique TCR beta nucleotide sequences were sequenced per donor among 398 genotyped donors of the cohort, with roughly 18% of those sequences being non-productive. Donor age, sex, ethnicity and CMV serostatus were compiled together with the repertoire data.

Worth noting for this clone: Its antigen remains undetermined. Base qualities are not provided; no much larger clone lies one nucleotide away.

The cohort was made up of about 670 healthy bone marrow donors. All cohort members were sampled while nominally healthy, although unrecorded immune exposures were likely present. The donor tested CMV seropositive and was one of the 289 seropositive cohort members. Each donor provided a peripheral blood sample, and peripheral blood mononuclear cells were used for TCR beta sequencing. The Qiagen DNeasy Blood Extraction Kit was used to extract genomic DNA from the blood cell samples. The library was produced with the immunoSEQ multiplex PCR assay. A mixture of 60 forward primers for TCR Vbeta segments and 13 reverse primers for TCR Jbeta segments was used in the multiplex PCR. Amplification of the CDR3 region of rearranged TCR beta genes was performed with a multiplex PCR assay on genomic DNA. The Illumina HiSeq System was used to sequence the amplified TCR beta libraries as 87-base-pair reads. On the authors' methods: A later analysis tallied roughly 78 million unique TCR beta chains across the 666 repertoires, and about 10 million of those chains were shared by two or more donors. Raw reads were error-corrected and collapsed into unique sequences with a nearest-neighbor algorithm that merged closely related sequences to remove PCR and sequencing errors. To assign V, D and J gene segments, CDR3 sequences were aligned to IMGT reference sequences. For a sequence to be retained, at least a six-nucleotide match to both a V gene segment and a J gene segment was required. Rearrangements were classified as productive when the CDR3 lacked stop codons and remained in frame with V and J, and all other rearrangements were classified as non-productive. Following IMGT convention, CDR3 was defined as the stretch from the second conserved V-encoded cysteine up to the conserved J-encoded phenylalanine. The earlier analysis of 500 to 750 of the donors excluded any sequence lacking an unambiguous match to a single V gene segment. In an earlier analysis of several hundred of the donors, V segments were called functional above 56.7% productive rearrangements and were called segregating when the between-donor standard deviation exceeded 5%. A statistical classification framework was developed to diagnose cytomegalovirus status using the catalog of TCR beta chain sequences. In a later analysis, TCR nucleotide sequences were compared against IMGT/GENE-DB human TR gene sequences so that V and J genes could be assigned. Using the TCRdist pipeline, a later analysis assigned CDR3 sequences along with most-parsimonious VDJ recombination scenarios. In a later analysis, each TCR beta chain was defined by its CDR3 amino acid sequence together with its V-gene family, and reads lacking a unique V-gene family were excluded. As a way to deal with suspected cross-contamination and a sequencing artifact, a later analysis dropped under 600 nucleotide sequences that were highly shared and had low generation probability. In a later analysis, a clonal expansion index for each public chain was calculated from normalized within-repertoire ranks of inferred template counts. Generation probabilities in a later analysis came from a VDJ recombination model fitted to out-of-frame rearrangements, and those results were checked against IGoR. Hypergeometric tests were used in a later analysis to score TCR-TCR, TCR-HLA and TCR-CMV co-occurrence, with a repertoire-size bias correction applied to the TCR pairs. In a later analysis, false discovery rates were estimated by permuting HLA or CMV assignments 20 times. In a later analysis, co-occurring TCRs were grouped with DBSCAN, and TCRdist sequence similarity was added when clustering was performed within HLA-allele-positive subsets. Co-occurrence clustering excluded repertoires with fewer than 30,000 or more than 120,000 public chains, plus five with anomalous nucleotide sharing. This immuneACCESS table, as held by TCRdb, lists in-frame sequences with V and J called but not all clones. Of the missing ones, under half trace to an unresolved V gene in checked studies; the others have no known cause. That table gives V, J and clone size, and the DNA gave D and trimming. Counted in this sample were roughly 200,000 clones; more than 75% of them appeared once. The top ten clones comprise roughly 3.6% of the sample.

There are 19 amino acids in the CDR3, from cysteine to phenylalanine inclusive. Just CDR3 DNA is preserved here, 57 bases in frame from base 1. CDR1 and CDR2, per the germline V gene (reference sequence), are MNHEY and SMNVEV. V gives up 1 base and J gives up 0 bases, and the segment between their germline ends measures 16 bases. Results the study describes overall, beyond this receptor: Roughly uniform sequencing depth across donors was assumed in presence/absence analyses, although this assumption may not hold. Broadly in line with IMGT annotations, most TCR beta V segments showed up in productive rearrangements about 90% or about 30% of the time in an earlier analysis of around 550 of the donors. A cluster of highly shared sequence variants was judged likely to represent a technical artifact of the sequencing pipeline. In a later analysis, HLA-associated TCR beta chains were found to be more clonally expanded and to have lower generation probabilities than equally common non-associated chains. The authors suggested that the approach could potentially be generalized to other disease states and immunological phenotypes. Linkage disequilibrium might explain the correlated functional status among segregating V segments, but an unknown experimental factor could not be ruled out. The earlier analysis of almost 600 of the donors excluded around 17 rarely observed V segments, including chromosome 9 orphons, because counts were too low. In a later genetic analysis, fewer N-insertions in productive TCRs were reported among donors in an Asian-associated ancestry cluster than the 666-donor mean. While some public TCRs were present in many individuals, most TCR sequences turned up only very rarely across donors. A further reported finding was that TCR beta sequences accurately predicted the HLA-A and HLA-B alleles for most subjects in the first cohort. Immune exposure information for the cohort was limited to CMV serostatus. The study gave a list of 150 to 200 TCR beta chains associated with cytomegalovirus. In a later analysis, TCR association rates were found to vary across HLA loci, with the most associated TCRs seen for DRB1 alleles and the fewest for HLA-C alleles. The cohort was sequenced for TCR beta chains only, and without alpha or paired-chain data the features that could be detected were limited. In a later genetic analysis, a missense DCLRE1C variant was associated with V-gene and J-gene trimming of TCR beta chains, and the association was replicated in an independent cohort. When HLA alleles, especially DR and DQ, strongly co-occurred, TCR associations were difficult to assign to individual alleles. According to a later analysis, most CMV-associated TCR beta chains appeared to be HLA-restricted, and the HLA associations seemed to be driven largely by CMV exposure. The classifier was reported to diagnose cytomegalovirus status with high specificity and sensitivity in both the original cohort and the validation cohort. In a later analysis, several top co-occurrence clusters were reported to appear linked to parvovirus B19, influenza, CMV and Epstein-Barr virus. Specific HLA alleles were associated with 16,951 TCR beta sequences at a false discovery rate of 0.05 in a later analysis. Because some donors lacked HLA typing at each locus, the association tests relied only on the typed subset. Three of the identified cytomegalovirus-associated TCR beta chains were confirmed in vitro to be specific for cytomegalovirus antigens. Because the 87-base-pair reads could not distinguish some IMGT-functional V segments, including TRBV6-2 and TRBV6-3, those segments were excluded.

The TCR sequence derives from a man aged 40-55 years in good health and CMV-seropositive. The sequenced sample was PBMCs. The receptor chain draws on TRBV27 and TRBJ2-6; the D gene is possibly TRBD1, with 5 bases matching. The CDR3 loop reads CASSLFQGAALSGANVLTF. The nucleotide sequence reads as follows: TGTGCCAGCAGTTTATTCCAAGGGGCAGCACTCTCTGGGGCCAACGTCCTGACTTTC.